A single sample gave rise to the 20 T cell receptor beta chains below, sequenced in a study of blood T cell repertoires in COVID-19. TCRdb keeps only in-frame clones here, not all; method: immunoSEQ multiplex PCR. The table records 220,000 or so clones, around 82% of them present only once. Sequenced input: peripheral blood. The receptors here all came from a woman in her 70s with acute or convalescent COVID-19.

This chain's CDR3 is CASGERRNEKLFF. The CDR3 DNA reads as TGTGCCAGCGGGGAACGGAGGAATGAAAAACTGTTTTTT. The chain couples TRBV27 to TRBJ1-4; no clear D gene. Germline values: CDR1 MNHEY, CDR2 SMNVEV (reference sequence). Deletions cut 8 bases from V and 5 bases from J, with 12 bases between. The CDR3 has 13 residues.

This rearrangement joins TRBV5-8 to TRBJ1-2; 8 nucleotides align to TRBD1. Germline values: CDR1 SGHTS, CDR2 YDEGEE. The junction had 8 bases not matched to a gene; V was cut back by 3 bases and J by 7 bases. The CDR3 is made up of 14 amino acids. The CDR3 DNA is TGTGCCAGCAGCTATGGACAGGGTATCGGTGGCTACACCTTC. It yields the protein CASSYGQGIGGYTF. The variable domain in full, completed from reference TRBV5-8 and TRBJ1-2, reads EAGVTQSPTHLIKTRGQQATLRCSPISGHTSVYWYQQALGLGLQFLLWYDEGEERNRGNFPPRFSGRQFPNYSSELNVNALELEDSALYLCASSYGQGIGGYTFGSGTRLTVV.

The rearrangement links TRBV27 to TRBJ2-6; D ambiguous. The CDR3 runs to 22 residues. Germline V gene data show CDR1 as MNHEY and CDR2 as SMNVEV (reference sequence). V was pared by 1 base and J by 0 bases, with 25 bases between. CDR3 sequence (DNA): TGTGCCAGCAGTTTATACAGTACTGAGTTCGCCACCTATAGCTCTGGGGCCAACGTCCTGACTTTC. This encodes CASSLYSTEFATYSSGANVLTF.

The rearrangement joins TRBV29-1 to TRBJ1-2; D perhaps matches TRBD1 (6 bases). The V and J ends lost 3 bases and 4 bases respectively, with 12 bases between them. Per germline, CDR1 SQVTM and CDR2 ANQGSEA. The CDR3 is 13 amino acids. CDR3 region: CSVEGGGAYGYTF. In nucleotides, the CDR3 is TGCAGCGTTGAGGGTGGGGGGGCCTATGGCTACACCTTC.

This sequence joins TRBV29-1 and TRBJ2-3; maybe TRBD1 (6 bases). Trimming removed 6 bases from V and 2 bases from J, with 9 bases in between. The length of the CDR3 is 12 residues. Per germline, CDR1 SQVTM and CDR2 ANQGSEA. CDR3 residues: CSVTGITDTQYF. CDR3 bases: TGCAGCGTCACAGGGATCACAGATACGCAGTATTTT.

The chain employs TRBV5-4 and TRBJ2-1; 11 bases line up with TRBD2. The CDR3 is 15 amino acids. Germline CDR1 is SGHNT and CDR2 is YYREEE (reference sequence). With V trimmed by 4 bases and J by 8 bases, 8 bases remained unmatched. For the CDR3, the DNA is TGTGCCAGCAGCATCTTAGCGGGAGGGCCCTATGAGCAGTTCTTC. Protein: CASSILAGGPYEQFF.

The chain uses TRBV9 and TRBJ2-1; 12 bases align to TRBD2. The germline V gene encodes CDR1 SGDLS and CDR2 YYNGEE. V lost 3 bases, J lost 4 bases, and 14 bases stayed unmatched. The CDR3 is 19 residues long. CDR3 protein: CASSGPGTSGPAGYNEQFF. CDR3 in DNA: TGTGCCAGCAGCGGCCCCGGGACTAGCGGGCCCGCAGGTTACAATGAGCAGTTCTTC. Full variable domain (missing parts from reference TRBV9 and TRBJ2-1): DSGVTQTPKHLITATGQRVTLRCSPRSGDLSVYWYQQSLDQGLQFLIQYYNGEERAKGNILERFSAQQFPDLHSELNLSSLELGDSALYFCASSGPGTSGPAGYNEQFFGPGTRLTVL.

Ten or more counts support this clone. The same CDR3 also results from other DNA sequences found in this sample. This chain uses TRBV2 with TRBJ1-5; D is undetermined. The CDR3 runs to 14 residues. Germline V lookup: CDR1 SNHLY, CDR2 FYNNEI. V dropped 4 bases and J dropped 2 bases, with 9 bases sitting between them. CDR3 protein: CASSVERGNQPQHF. In nucleotides, the CDR3 is TGTGCCAGCAGTGTCGAGAGGGGCAATCAGCCCCAGCATTTT.

J is TRBJ2-5 and V is TRBV2; D is unresolved. The germline V and J ends were trimmed by 8 bases and 5 bases, with 18 bases remaining between them. The germline V gene has CDR1 SNHLY and CDR2 FYNNEI. The CDR3 consists of 14 residues. The CDR3 nucleotides read TGTGCCAGCTCCCCCGTGGAAACCGGGGAGACCCAGTACTTC. Translated: CASSPVETGETQYF.

The V and J genes are TRBV2 and TRBJ1-1, with 7 positions matching TRBD1. Losses at the gene ends were 6 bases for V and 3 bases for J; bases not matched to a gene: 4. Germline lookup yields CDR1 SNHLY and CDR2 FYNNEI. The CDR3 sequence is 13 residues long. The CDR3 coding sequence is TGTGCCAGCAGCCAGGACAGGTACACTGAAGCTTTCTTT. Translated: CASSQDRYTEAFF. Looking up the rest from reference TRBV2 and TRBJ1-1 gives the full variable domain: EPEVTQTPSHQVTQMGQEVILRCVPISNHLYFYWYRQILGQKVEFLVSFYNNEISEKSEIFDDQFSVERPDGSNFTLKIRSTKLEDSAMYFCASSQDRYTEAFFGQGTRLTVV.

This clone was counted once. This chain connects TRBV14 to TRBJ2-4; no definite D call. Germline assignment: CDR1 SGHDN and CDR2 FVKESK. The CDR3 is 12 amino acids. Between the trimmed V and J ends, which lost 6 bases and 5 bases, there was a span of 8 bases. The CDR3 DNA sequence: TGTGCCAGCAGTCACCGAGAAAACATTCAGTACTTC. Residues: CASSHRENIQYF.

The chain uses TRBV27 and TRBJ1-5; TRBD1 agrees at 9 bases. V lost 5 bases, J lost 5 bases, and 4 bases stayed unmatched. Germline CDR1 reads MNHEY; CDR2 reads SMNVEV (reference sequence). CDR3 length equals 14 residues. The CDR3 bases are TGTGCCAGCAGTAAACAGGGGGCCTATCAGCCCCAGCATTTT. Translated, it gives CASSKQGAYQPQHF.

The chain is built from TRBV29-1 and TRBJ2-3; 7 nucleotides match TRBD2. The CDR3 is 14 residues long. CDR1 and CDR2 (germline): SQVTM, ANQGSEA. V lost 7 bases to trimming and J lost 3 bases; unmatched junction nucleotides: 10. CDR3 in DNA: TGCAGCGGTTCCCCCGCTAGCGGAACAGATACGCAGTATTTT. Translated, it gives CSGSPASGTDTQYF.

The V gene is TRBV4-1, the J gene TRBJ1-6, with D uncertain. Germline loops: CDR1 MGHRA, CDR2 YSYEKL. V lost 0 bases to trimming and J lost 8 bases, with 14 bases between them. The CDR3 loop spans 16 amino acids. The CDR3 is CASSQDRLGNDSPLHF. The CDR3 DNA sequence: TGCGCCAGCAGCCAAGACAGGCTCGGTAACGATTCACCCCTCCACTTT.

This clone has a single count. The chain carries TRBV28 and TRBJ1-5; 9 bases fit TRBD1. The CDR3 loop spans 15 amino acids. Germline CDR1 MDHEN, CDR2 SYDVKM. V was pared by 7 bases and J by 4 bases, with 8 bases of the junction left unmatched. This CDR3 is CASTETGGGNQPQHF. In nucleotides, the CDR3 is TGTGCCAGCACCGAGACAGGGGGAGGGAATCAGCCCCAGCATTTT.

The gene calls are TRBV2 and TRBJ1-6; D is ambiguous. CDR1 is SNHLY and CDR2 is FYNNEI in the germline V gene. The CDR3 is 13 amino acids. V was shortened by 0 bases and J by 16 bases, with 13 bases between the two germline ends. CDR3 sequence (DNA): TGTGCCAGCAGTGAAGCGCTTGCGCTACTACTCCACTTT. It yields the protein CASSEALALLLHF.

The J gene is TRBJ2-1, the V gene TRBV5-5; D unclear. The CDR3 spans 13 residues. Trimming took 2 bases from V and 5 from J, leaving 8 bases between them. Germline V gene lookup returns CDR1 SGHKS and CDR2 YYEKEE (reference sequence). CDR3 sequence: CASSFARNNEQFF. The CDR3 DNA reads TGTGCCAGCAGCTTTGCCAGGAACAATGAGCAGTTCTTC.

By share of the sample, this clone is medium-sized. The rearrangement uses TRBV18 and TRBJ2-7; TRBD1 matches 8 bases. This CDR3 is 13 amino acids long. The germline CDR1 and CDR2 sequences are KGHSH and LQKENI. The V and J ends lost 4 bases and 6 bases, in that order; junction bases with no gene match: 5. CDR3 protein: CASSLGQGLEQYF. The CDR3 DNA follows: TGTGCCAGCTCACTCGGACAGGGCCTCGAGCAGTACTTC.

This clone was recorded many times. The chain is built from TRBV12-3 or TRBV12-4 and TRBJ2-2, with D perhaps matching TRBD2 (5 bases). The germline V and J ends were trimmed by 6 bases and 14 bases, with 19 bases remaining between them. The CDR3 runs 13 residues. The CDR3 nucleotides read TGTGCCAGCAGAGGACTGACGGCCGGAGGTCTGTTTTTT. Residues: CASRGLTAGGLFF.

In DNA, the CDR3 is TGTGCCACCAGCTCCCCCCGGGACAGCCAGTATGGCTACACCTTC. Translating it yields CATSSPRDSQYGYTF. The chain has TRBV15 and TRBJ1-2; 7 positions agree with TRBD1. The CDR3 is 15 residues long. Germline V gives CDR1 LNHNV, CDR2 YYDKDF (reference sequence). Trimming took 5 bases from V and 5 from J; bases not matched to a gene: 11.